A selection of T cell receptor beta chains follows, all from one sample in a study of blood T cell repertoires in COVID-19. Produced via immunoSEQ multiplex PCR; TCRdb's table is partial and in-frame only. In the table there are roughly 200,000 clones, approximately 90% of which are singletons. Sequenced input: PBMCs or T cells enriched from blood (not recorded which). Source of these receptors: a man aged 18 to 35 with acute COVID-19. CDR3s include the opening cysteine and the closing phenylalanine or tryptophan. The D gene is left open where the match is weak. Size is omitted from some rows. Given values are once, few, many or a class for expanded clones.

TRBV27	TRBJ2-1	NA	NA	CASSLTGYEQFF	TGTGCCAGCAGTCTAACGGGGTATGAGCAGTTCTTC
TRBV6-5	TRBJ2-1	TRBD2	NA	CASSSGTSRTYNEQFF	TGTGCCAGCAGTTCCGGGACTAGCAGGACCTACAATGAGCAGTTCTTC
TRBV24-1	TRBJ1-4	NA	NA	CATSGSGTEEKLFF	TGTGCCACCAGTGGGTCAGGGACTGAAGAAAAACTGTTTTTT
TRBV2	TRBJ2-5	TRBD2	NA	CASKEIAGGETQYF	TGTGCCAGCAAGGAAATAGCGGGAGGGGAGACCCAGTACTTC
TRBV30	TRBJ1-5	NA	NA	CAWSSGWGNQPQHF	TGTGCCTGGAGCTCAGGGTGGGGCAATCAGCCCCAGCATTTT
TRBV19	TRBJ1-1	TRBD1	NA	CASTTGQGRMNTEAFF	TGTGCCAGTACTACCGGACAGGGGAGGATGAACACTGAAGCTTTCTTT
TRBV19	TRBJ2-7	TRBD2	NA	CTSSSRSGIEQYF	TGTACCAGTAGTTCTCGGAGCGGGATCGAGCAGTACTTC
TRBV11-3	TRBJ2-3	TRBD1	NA	CASRHGTGVPDTQYF	TGTGCCAGCAGACACGGGACAGGGGTTCCAGATACGCAGTATTTT
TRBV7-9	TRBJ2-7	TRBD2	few	CASSPREYEQYF	TGTGCCAGCAGCCCGCGGGAGTACGAGCAGTACTTC
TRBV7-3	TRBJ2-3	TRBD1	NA	CASSRAGGSTDTQYF	TGTGCCAGCAGCCGCGCAGGGGGCTCGACGGATACGCAGTATTTT
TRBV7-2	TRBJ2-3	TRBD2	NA	CASSIAGTSGQDTQYF	TGTGCCAGCAGCATCGCCGGGACTAGCGGACAAGATACGCAGTATTTT
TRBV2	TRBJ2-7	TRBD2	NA	CASRTGRTQITYEQYF	TGTGCCAGCAGGACCGGGAGGACACAGATTACCTACGAGCAGTACTTC
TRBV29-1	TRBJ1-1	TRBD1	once	CSVAGQGNTEAFF	TGCAGCGTCGCGGGACAGGGGAACACTGAAGCTTTCTTT
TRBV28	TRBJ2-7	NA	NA	CASSLKYYFYEQYF	TGTGCCAGCAGTTTGAAGTATTACTTCTACGAGCAGTACTTC
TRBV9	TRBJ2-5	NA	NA	CASSVAGGETQYF	TGTGCCAGCAGCGTAGCTGGAGGGGAGACCCAGTACTTC
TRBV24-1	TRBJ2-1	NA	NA	CATSSPNPGEGNEQFF	TGTGCCACCAGTAGCCCCAACCCGGGAGAGGGCAATGAGCAGTTCTTC
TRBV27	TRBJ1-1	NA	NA	CASSLIPVQGVVTEAFF	TGTGCCAGCAGTTTAATTCCCGTGCAGGGTGTCGTCACTGAAGCTTTCTTT
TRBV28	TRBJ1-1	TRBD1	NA	CASRRTGDTEAFF	TGTGCCAGCAGGAGGACAGGGGACACTGAAGCTTTCTTT